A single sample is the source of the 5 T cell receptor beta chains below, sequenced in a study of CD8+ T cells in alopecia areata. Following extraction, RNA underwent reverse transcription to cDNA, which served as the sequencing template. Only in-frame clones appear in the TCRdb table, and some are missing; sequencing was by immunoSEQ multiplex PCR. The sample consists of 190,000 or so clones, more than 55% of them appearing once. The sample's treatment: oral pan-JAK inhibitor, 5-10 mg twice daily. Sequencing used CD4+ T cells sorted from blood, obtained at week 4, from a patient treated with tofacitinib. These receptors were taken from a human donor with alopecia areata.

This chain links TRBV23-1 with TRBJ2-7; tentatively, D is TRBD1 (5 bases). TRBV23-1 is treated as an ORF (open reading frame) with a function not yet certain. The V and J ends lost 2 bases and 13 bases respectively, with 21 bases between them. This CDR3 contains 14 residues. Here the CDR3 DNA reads TGCGCCAGCAGTCAAAGGTCAAATATGGGGCGGCTTTACTTC. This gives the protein CASSQRSNMGRLYF.

The CDR3: CAWSVQQGTHGYTF. CDR3 DNA sequence: TGTGCCTGGAGTGTACAACAGGGGACCCATGGCTACACCTTC. The V call is TRBV30, the J call TRBJ1-2, with 7 nucleotides matching TRBD1. Germline V CDR1 and CDR2: GTSNPN, SVGIG (reference sequence). The trim removed 0 bases at V and 6 bases at J, leaving 7 bases unmatched. The CDR3 contains 14 residues.

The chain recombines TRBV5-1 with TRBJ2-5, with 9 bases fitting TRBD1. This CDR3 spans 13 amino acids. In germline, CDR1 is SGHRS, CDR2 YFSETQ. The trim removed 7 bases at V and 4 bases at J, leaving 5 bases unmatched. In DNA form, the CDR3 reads TGCGCCAGCTTAGGACAGGGGATAGAGACCCAGTACTTC. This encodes CASLGQGIETQYF.

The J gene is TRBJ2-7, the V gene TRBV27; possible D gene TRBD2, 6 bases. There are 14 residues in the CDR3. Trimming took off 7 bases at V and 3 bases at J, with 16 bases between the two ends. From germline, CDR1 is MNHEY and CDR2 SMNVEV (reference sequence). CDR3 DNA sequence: TGTGCCAGCAAACTAGCTCCAGGGAGCTACGAGCAGTACTTC. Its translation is CASKLAPGSYEQYF.

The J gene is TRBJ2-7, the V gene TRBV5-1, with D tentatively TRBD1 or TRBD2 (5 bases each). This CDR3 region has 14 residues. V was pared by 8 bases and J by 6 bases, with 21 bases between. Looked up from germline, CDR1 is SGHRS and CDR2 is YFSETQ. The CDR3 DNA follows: TGCGCCAGTTTCGAGCCGGCCGATGGGGGCGAGCAGTACTTC. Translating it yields CASFEPADGGEQYF.